The present T cell receptor beta chain was sequenced within a study of blood T cell repertoires in COVID-19. This CDR3 is 14 amino acids long. The V end was cut by 4 bases, the J end by 4 bases, with 14 bases between. Germline V gene lookup returns CDR1 SGHRS and CDR2 YFSETQ. TCRdb's table, derived via immunoSEQ multiplex PCR, lists solely in-frame clones and lacks some. The sample yields roughly 150,000 clones, around 88% seen once. The receptor was isolated from a woman aged 65 to 85 who had recovered from COVID-19. V gene TRBV5-1 combines with J gene TRBJ1-1; possibly TRBD1 for D (5 bases). Sequenced material: peripheral blood. CDR3 residues: CASSARGVTTEAFF. The CDR3 nucleotides read TGCGCCAGCAGCGCACGGGGGGTGACCACTGAAGCTTTCTTT.